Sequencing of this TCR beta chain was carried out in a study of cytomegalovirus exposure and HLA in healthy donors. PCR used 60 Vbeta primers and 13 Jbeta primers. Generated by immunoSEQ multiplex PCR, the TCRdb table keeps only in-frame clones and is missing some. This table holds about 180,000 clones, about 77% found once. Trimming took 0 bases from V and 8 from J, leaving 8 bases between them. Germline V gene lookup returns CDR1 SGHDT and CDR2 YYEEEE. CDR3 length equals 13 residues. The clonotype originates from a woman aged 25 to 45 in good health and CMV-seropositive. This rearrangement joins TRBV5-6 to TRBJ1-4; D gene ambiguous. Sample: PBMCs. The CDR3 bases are TGTGCCAGCAGCTTGGCGGGAAACGAAAAACTGTTTTTT. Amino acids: CASSLAGNEKLFF.